This TCR beta chain stems from a study of blood T cell repertoires in COVID-19. Study details: Researchers got acute and convalescent COVID-19 samples from the United States, Italy and Spain. PBMCs, B-cell-depleted T cells, or T cells provided the cDNA or gDNA that made up the material.

Germline assignment: CDR1 MDHEN and CDR2 SYDVKM. V was trimmed by 2 bases and J by 0 bases, leaving 8 bases between them. The CDR3 covers 15 residues. As handled by the study authors: Amplification from reference gene primers served as the basis for estimated nucleated cell counts. Sequencing was performed with immunoSEQ multiplex PCR; in TCRdb, only in-frame clones are kept and a portion is missing. V and J calls and clone size are as listed in that table; D and trimming were resolved from the DNA. The table lists roughly 130,000 clones, about 89% of them singletons. The V gene is TRBV28, the J gene TRBJ2-1, with a tentative D call TRBD1 (5 bases). This receptor was identified in a woman in her fifties or sixties with acute or convalescent COVID-19. Sequencing was performed on peripheral blood. CDR3 nucleotides: TGTGCCAGCAGTTTAAGACAGATCTCCTACAATGAGCAGTTCTTC. The encoded protein is CASSLRQISYNEQFF.